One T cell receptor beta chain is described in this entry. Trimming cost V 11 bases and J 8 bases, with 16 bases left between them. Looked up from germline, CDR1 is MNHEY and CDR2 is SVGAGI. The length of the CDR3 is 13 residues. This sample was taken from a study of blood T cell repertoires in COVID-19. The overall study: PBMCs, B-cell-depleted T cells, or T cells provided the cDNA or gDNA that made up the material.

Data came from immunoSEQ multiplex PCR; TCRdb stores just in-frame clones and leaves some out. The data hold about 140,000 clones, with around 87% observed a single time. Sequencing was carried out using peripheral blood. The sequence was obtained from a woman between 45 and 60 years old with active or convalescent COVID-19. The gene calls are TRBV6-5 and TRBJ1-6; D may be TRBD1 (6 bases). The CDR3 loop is CAGGGTPYSPLHF. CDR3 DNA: TGTGCCGGGGGGGGGACACCTTATTCACCCCTCCACTTT.